These T cell receptor beta chains were read from a single sample in a study of T-cell memory formation after mild COVID-19. TCRdb recomputed calls from the 5' RACE reads with MiXCR, one row per CDR3 protein. The table shows roughly 500,000 distinct CDR3 sequences, with approximately 20% occurring only once. The sequencing input was PBMCs or a T cell subset sorted from them (not recorded which). These receptors all come from an adult woman who had mild COVID-19 (a few samples of this study predate the infection). Cell type and time point are not known. CDR3s include the opening cysteine and the closing phenylalanine or tryptophan. The D gene is left open where the match is weak. A clone size is listed for some rows: how often the clone was seen (once, few, many), or a class if it is expanded.

>TRBV6-5|TRBJ2-6|NA|NA
CASRNLYRESGANVLTF
TGTGCCAGCAGAAACTTGTACCGGGAATCTGGGGCCAACGTCCTGACTTTC
>TRBV27|TRBJ2-1|NA|TRBD2
CASTGLAGGKNEQFF
TGTGCCAGCACGGGGCTAGCGGGAGGGAAAAATGAGCAGTTCTTC
>TRBV10-3|TRBJ2-1|few|NA
CAISESYEQFF
TGTGCCATCAGTGAGTCTTATGAGCAGTTCTTC
>TRBV7-8|TRBJ1-4|many|NA
CASSPHLIGNEKLFF
TGTGCCAGCAGCCCCCACCTCATCGGGAATGAAAAACTGTTTTTT
>TRBV5-1|TRBJ2-7|NA|NA
CASSQGPGSYEQYF
TGCGCCAGCAGCCAGGGGCCCGGGTCCTACGAGCAGTACTTC
>TRBV20-1|TRBJ1-6|many|TRBD1
CSARDPWDRENSPLHF
TGCAGTGCTAGAGATCCGTGGGACAGGGAAAATTCACCCCTCCACTTT
>TRBV9|TRBJ2-1|few|TRBD2
CASSVKLAGGPYEQFF
TGTGCCAGCAGCGTAAAACTAGCGGGGGGGCCCTATGAGCAGTTCTTC
>TRBV7-9|TRBJ2-7|NA|NA
CASSLIVRTYEQYF
TGTGCCAGCAGCTTAATTGTCAGAACCTACGAGCAGTACTTC
>TRBV20-1|TRBJ2-7|few|NA
CSAQRAPSLYEQYF
TGCAGTGCTCAACGGGCCCCGTCATTATACGAGCAGTACTTC
>TRBV6-5|TRBJ1-4|few|NA
CASSSQGVKEKLFF
TGTGCCAGCAGTTCTCAGGGTGTAAAGGAAAAACTGTTTTTT
>TRBV29-1|TRBJ2-7|few|TRBD1
CSVEDFTGGQGSYEQYF
TGCAGCGTTGAAGATTTCACAGGGGGTCAAGGGTCCTACGAGCAGTACTTC
>TRBV7-2|TRBJ1-1|few|NA
CASSLATLGATRNTEAFF
TGTGCCAGCAGCTTAGCGACTTTAGGGGCGACGAGAAACACTGAAGCTTTCTTT
>TRBV12-3/TRBV12-4|TRBJ1-3|few|NA
CASSVWEGSTIYF
TGTGCCAGCAGCGTCTGGGAAGGGAGCACCATATATTTT
>TRBV6-5|TRBJ2-2|few|NA
CASRQTLTTYTGELFF
TGTGCCAGCAGACAGACCCTGACTACATACACCGGGGAGCTGTTTTTT
>TRBV12-3/TRBV12-4|TRBJ1-5|NA|NA
CASTKTPDRDQPQHF
TGTGCCAGCACTAAAACGCCGGACCGAGATCAGCCCCAGCATTTT
>TRBV5-1|TRBJ2-1|many|TRBD2
CASSLASGREYEQFF
TGCGCCAGCAGCTTGGCCAGCGGGAGAGAATATGAGCAGTTCTTC
>TRBV7-2|TRBJ1-1|few|NA
CASSSLTTGKTEAFF
TGTGCCAGCAGCTCGCTTACTACAGGGAAGACTGAAGCTTTCTTT
>TRBV7-3|TRBJ2-5|NA|TRBD1
CASSKQGDETQYF
TGTGCCAGCAGCAAACAGGGGGACGAGACCCAGTACTTC
>TRBV21-1|TRBJ2-5|NA|NA
CASTLRETQYF
TGTGCCAGCACCCTGAGGGAGACCCAGTACTTC
>TRBV24-1|TRBJ2-7|NA|TRBD2
CATSASGESSYEQYF
TGTGCCACCTCGGCTAGCGGGGAGAGCTCCTACGAGCAGTACTTC
>TRBV30|TRBJ2-4|few|NA
CAWSVIRGTLAMGKNIQYF
TGTGCCTGGAGTGTTATCCGGGGCACGCTAGCAATGGGCAAAAACATTCAGTACTTC
>TRBV29-1|TRBJ1-1|many|NA
CSVLSGTNTEAFF
TGCAGCGTTCTGTCAGGGACGAACACTGAAGCTTTCTTT
>TRBV7-6|TRBJ1-2|few|NA
CASSLAAGPLNYGYTF
TGTGCCAGCAGCTTAGCGGCAGGACCCCTCAACTATGGCTACACCTTC
>TRBV5-4|TRBJ2-3|few|TRBD1
CASSWGTGSTDTQYF
TGTGCCAGCAGCTGGGGGACAGGGAGCACAGATACGCAGTATTTT
>TRBV5-4|TRBJ2-1|many|NA
CASITDYNEQFF
TGTGCCAGCATTACCGACTACAATGAGCAGTTCTTC
>TRBV5-4|TRBJ1-1|few|NA
CASSWGVRTEAFF
TGTGCCAGCAGCTGGGGTGTCCGGACTGAAGCTTTCTTT
>TRBV6-1|TRBJ2-4|NA|NA
CASMTQGSIAKNIQYF
TGTGCCAGCATGACCCAGGGTTCTATAGCCAAAAACATTCAGTACTTC
>TRBV6-6|TRBJ2-1|few|NA
CASSSGLPTPDEQFF
TGTGCCAGCAGTTCGGGACTCCCCACTCCGGATGAGCAGTTCTTC
>TRBV20-1|TRBJ2-3|NA|NA
CSAREPRTDTQYF
TGCAGTGCTAGAGAACCACGCACAGATACGCAGTATTTT
>TRBV7-8|TRBJ2-7|NA|TRBD2
CASSDTSGRAYEQYF
TGTGCCAGCAGCGATACTAGCGGGAGGGCCTACGAGCAGTACTTC
>TRBV4-1|TRBJ2-1|NA|NA
CASSQGRLRGGSSYNEQFF
TGCGCCAGCAGTCAGGGAAGGTTGAGGGGGGGCAGCTCCTACAATGAGCAGTTCTTC
>TRBV11-3|TRBJ2-5|NA|TRBD2
CASSPGLAGAETQYF
TGTGCCAGCAGCCCCGGACTAGCGGGGGCAGAGACCCAGTACTTC